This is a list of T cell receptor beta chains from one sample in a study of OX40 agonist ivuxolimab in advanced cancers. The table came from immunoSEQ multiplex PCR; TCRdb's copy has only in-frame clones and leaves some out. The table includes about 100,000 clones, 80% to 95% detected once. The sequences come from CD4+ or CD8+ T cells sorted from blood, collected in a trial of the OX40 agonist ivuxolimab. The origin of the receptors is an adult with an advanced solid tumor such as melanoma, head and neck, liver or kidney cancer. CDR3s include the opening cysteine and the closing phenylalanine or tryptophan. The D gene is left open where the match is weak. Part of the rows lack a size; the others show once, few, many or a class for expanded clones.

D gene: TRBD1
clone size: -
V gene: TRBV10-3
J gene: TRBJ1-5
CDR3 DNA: TGTGCCATCAGTGATCGGGACAGGGCGAACAATCAGCCCCAGCATTTT
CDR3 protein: CAISDRDRANNQPQHF

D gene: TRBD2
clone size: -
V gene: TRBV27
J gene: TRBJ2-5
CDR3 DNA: TGTGCCAGCAGTTTACAAGCGGGAGCCCCAGAGACCCAGTACTTC
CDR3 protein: CASSLQAGAPETQYF

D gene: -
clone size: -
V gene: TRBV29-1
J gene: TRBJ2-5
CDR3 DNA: TGCAGCGCCCCCAGGGGGGGAAGAGGGGGGCCTCAAGAGACCCAGTACTTC
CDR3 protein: CSAPRGGRGGPQETQYF

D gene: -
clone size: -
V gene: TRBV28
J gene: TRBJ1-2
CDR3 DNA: TGTGCCAGCAGTTTATCGGGGCTATGGGGCTACACCTTC
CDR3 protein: CASSLSGLWGYTF

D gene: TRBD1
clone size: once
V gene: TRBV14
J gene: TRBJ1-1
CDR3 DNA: TGTGCCAGCAGCCCATGGACAGGGGGGTCTGAAGCTTTCTTT
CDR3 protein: CASSPWTGGSEAFF

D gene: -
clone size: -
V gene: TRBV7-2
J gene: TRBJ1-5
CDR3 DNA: TGTGCCAGCAGCCTAAGGCATCAGCCCCAGCATTTT
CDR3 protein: CASSLRHQPQHF

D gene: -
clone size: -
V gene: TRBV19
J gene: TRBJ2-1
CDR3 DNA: TGTGCCAGTAGTATTTTGGGAGCATACAATGAGCAGTTCTTC
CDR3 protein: CASSILGAYNEQFF

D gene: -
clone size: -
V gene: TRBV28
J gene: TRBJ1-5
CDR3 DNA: TGTGCCAGCACCCGGGCCCCTAGCAATCAGCCCCAGCATTTT
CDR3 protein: CASTRAPSNQPQHF

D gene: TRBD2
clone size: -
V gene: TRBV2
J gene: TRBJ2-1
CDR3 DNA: TGTGCCAGCAGTGGGACTAGCGGGACTTACAATGAGCAGTTCTTC
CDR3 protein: CASSGTSGTYNEQFF

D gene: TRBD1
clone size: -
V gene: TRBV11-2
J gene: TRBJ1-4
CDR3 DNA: TGTGCCAGCCGGCGACAGGGGAACGAAAAACTGTTTTTT
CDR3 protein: CASRRQGNEKLFF

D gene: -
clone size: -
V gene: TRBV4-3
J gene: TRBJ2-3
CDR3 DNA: TGCGCCAGCAGCCGAGAATTAGGCCTAGCCACAGATACGCAGTATTTT
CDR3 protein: CASSRELGLATDTQYF

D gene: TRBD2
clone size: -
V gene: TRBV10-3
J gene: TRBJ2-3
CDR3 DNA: TGTGCCATCAGCGATGGACTAGCAGACACAGATACGCAGTATTTT
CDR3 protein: CAISDGLADTDTQYF

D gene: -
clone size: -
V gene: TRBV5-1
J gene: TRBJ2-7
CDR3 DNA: TGCGCCAGCAGTTTACAGGGCTACGAGCAGTACTTC
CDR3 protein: CASSLQGYEQYF

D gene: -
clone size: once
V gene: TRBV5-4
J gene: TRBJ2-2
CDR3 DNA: TGTGCCAGCAGCTTGGCCGCGACCCAGAACACCGGGGAGCTGTTTTTT
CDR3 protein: CASSLAATQNTGELFF

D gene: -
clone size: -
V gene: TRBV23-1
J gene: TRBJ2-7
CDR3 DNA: TGCGCCAGCAGTCAATCGGAGATCCACGAGCAGTACTTC
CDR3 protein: CASSQSEIHEQYF

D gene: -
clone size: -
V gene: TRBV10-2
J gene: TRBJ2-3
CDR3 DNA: TGCGCCAGCAGTGAGTGGGGTCCAGATACGCAGTATTTT
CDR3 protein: CASSEWGPDTQYF

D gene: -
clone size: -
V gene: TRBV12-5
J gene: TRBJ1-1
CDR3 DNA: TGTGCTAGTGGTTTAGGACTAAACACTGAAGCTTTCTTT
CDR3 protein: CASGLGLNTEAFF

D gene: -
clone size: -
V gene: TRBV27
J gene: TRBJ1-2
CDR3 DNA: TGTGCCAGCAGTTTACGCCCCGGGGGGTTCGGCTACACCTTC
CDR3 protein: CASSLRPGGFGYTF

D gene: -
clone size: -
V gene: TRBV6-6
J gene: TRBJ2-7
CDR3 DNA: TGTGCCAGCAGTTACTCTAGCGCGAAGCCCTACGAGCAGTACTTC
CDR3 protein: CASSYSSAKPYEQYF

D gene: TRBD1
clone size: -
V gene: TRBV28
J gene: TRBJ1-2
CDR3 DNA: TGTGCCAGCAGTTATCGAGAAACAGGGGTCTCTAACTATGGCTACACCTTC
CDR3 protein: CASSYRETGVSNYGYTF

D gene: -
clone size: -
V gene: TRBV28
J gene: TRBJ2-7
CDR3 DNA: TGTGCCAGCAGCCCACAGATAACCTACGAGCAGTACTTC
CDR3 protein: CASSPQITYEQYF

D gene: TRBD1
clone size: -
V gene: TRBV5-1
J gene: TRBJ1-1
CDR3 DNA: TGCGCCAGCAGCCTCCCGACAGGGTCCACTGAAGCTTTCTTT
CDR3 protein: CASSLPTGSTEAFF

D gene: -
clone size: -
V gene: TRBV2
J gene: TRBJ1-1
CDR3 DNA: TGTGCCAGCACAGAAACAGGCTTGAACACTGAAGCTTTCTTT
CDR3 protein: CASTETGLNTEAFF

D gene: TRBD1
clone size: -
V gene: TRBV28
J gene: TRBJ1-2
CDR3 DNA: TGTGCCAGCAGTTGGGGGAACAGGGGGCGAAACTATGGCTACACCTTC
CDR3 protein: CASSWGNRGRNYGYTF

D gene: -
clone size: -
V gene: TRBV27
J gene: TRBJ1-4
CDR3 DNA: TGTGCCAGCAGCCGCAGGGTCCACGTAAGCGATAATGAAAAACTGTTTTTT
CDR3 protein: CASSRRVHVSDNEKLFF

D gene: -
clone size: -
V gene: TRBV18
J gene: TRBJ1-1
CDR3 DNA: TGTGCCAGCTCACCGGGCAGGACGATGCTTAACACTGAAGCTTTCTTT
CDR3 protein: CASSPGRTMLNTEAFF

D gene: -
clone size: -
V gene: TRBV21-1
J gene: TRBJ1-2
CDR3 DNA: TGTGCCAGCAGGTCCGGGGACAGGGTTTATGGCTACACCTTC
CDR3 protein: CASRSGDRVYGYTF

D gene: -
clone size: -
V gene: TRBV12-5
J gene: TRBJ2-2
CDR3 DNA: TGTGCTAGTGGTTTGGAGGGCGGGCACACCGGGGAGCTGTTTTTT
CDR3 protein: CASGLEGGHTGELFF

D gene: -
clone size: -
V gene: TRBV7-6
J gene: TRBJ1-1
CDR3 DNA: TGTGCCAGCAGTCAACAGGGTGGGTCGGCTGAAGCTTTCTTT
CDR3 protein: CASSQQGGSAEAFF

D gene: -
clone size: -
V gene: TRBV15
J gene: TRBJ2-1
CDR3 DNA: TGTGCCACCAGCAGAGATCAGCAGGGGAGCCAGTTCTTC
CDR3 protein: CATSRDQQGSQFF

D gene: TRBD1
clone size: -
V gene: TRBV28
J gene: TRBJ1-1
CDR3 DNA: TGTGCCAGCAGCTATGCCGGGACAGGGCGAACTGAAGCTTTCTTT
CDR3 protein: CASSYAGTGRTEAFF

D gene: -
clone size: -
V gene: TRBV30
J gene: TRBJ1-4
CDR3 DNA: TGTGCCTCGACAGGTTTTAATGAAAAACTGTTTTTT
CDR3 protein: CASTGFNEKLFF

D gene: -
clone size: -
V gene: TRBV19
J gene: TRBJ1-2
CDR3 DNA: TGTGCCAGTAGTCATGGGGGGAATTCCTATGGCTACACCTTC
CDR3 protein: CASSHGGNSYGYTF

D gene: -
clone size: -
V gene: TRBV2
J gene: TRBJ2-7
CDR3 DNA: TGTGCCAGCAGGAAAAAACGGGACTCATCCTACGAGCAGTACTTC
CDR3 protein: CASRKKRDSSYEQYF

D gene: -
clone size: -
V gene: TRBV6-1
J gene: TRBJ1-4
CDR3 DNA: TGTGCCAGCAGTGCACGGCCGCGGGATGAAAAACTGTTTTTT
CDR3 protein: CASSARPRDEKLFF

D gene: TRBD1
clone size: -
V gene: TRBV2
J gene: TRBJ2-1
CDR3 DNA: TGTGCCAGCAGTCGGGACAGGTATAATGAGCAGTTCTTC
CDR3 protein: CASSRDRYNEQFF

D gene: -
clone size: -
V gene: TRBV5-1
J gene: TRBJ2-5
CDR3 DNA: TGCGCCAGCAGCTTGACGGTAACGGAGACCCAGTACTTC
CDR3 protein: CASSLTVTETQYF

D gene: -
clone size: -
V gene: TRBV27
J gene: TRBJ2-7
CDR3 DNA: TGTGCCAGCAGTTTATCGATCTCCTACGAGCAGTACTTC
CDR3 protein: CASSLSISYEQYF

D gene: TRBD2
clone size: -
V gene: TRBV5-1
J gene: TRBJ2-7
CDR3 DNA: TGCGCCAGCAGCTTTGAAGGGACTAGCGGGAGCTACGAGCAGTACTTC
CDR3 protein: CASSFEGTSGSYEQYF

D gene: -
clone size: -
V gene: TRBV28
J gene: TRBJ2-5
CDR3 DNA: TGTGCCAGCACGAGGTACCAAGAGACCCAGTACTTC
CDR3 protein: CASTRYQETQYF

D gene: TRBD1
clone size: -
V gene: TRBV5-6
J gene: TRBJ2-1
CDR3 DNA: TGTGCCAGCAGCTTGATGGAGGGGACAGGGCTGTACAATGAGCAGTTCTTC
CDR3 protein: CASSLMEGTGLYNEQFF

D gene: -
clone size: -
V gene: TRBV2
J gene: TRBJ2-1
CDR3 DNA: TGTGCCAGCAGTGAGAGGCAGGGCGATGAGCAGTTCTTC
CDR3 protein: CASSERQGDEQFF

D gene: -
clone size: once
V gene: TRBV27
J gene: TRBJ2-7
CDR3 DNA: TGTGCCATCGGGGAATTCTACGAGCAGTACTTC
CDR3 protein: CAIGEFYEQYF

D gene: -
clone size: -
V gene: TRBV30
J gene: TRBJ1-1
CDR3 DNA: TGTGCCTGGAGTAAAAGGGACTCGAACACTGAAGCTTTCTTT
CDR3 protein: CAWSKRDSNTEAFF

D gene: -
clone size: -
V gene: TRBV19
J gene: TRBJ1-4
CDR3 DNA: TGTGCCAGTAGTATGGGGACATTCGATGAAAAACTGTTTTTT
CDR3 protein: CASSMGTFDEKLFF

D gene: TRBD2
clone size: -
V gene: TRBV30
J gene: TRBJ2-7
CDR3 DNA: TGTGCCTGGGGACTAGCGGGAGCCTACGAGCAGTACTTC
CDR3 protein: CAWGLAGAYEQYF

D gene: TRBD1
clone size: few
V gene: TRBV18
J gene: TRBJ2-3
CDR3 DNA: TGTGCCAGCTCACCCGGGACAGGGGTTGCGGATACGCAGTATTTT
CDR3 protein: CASSPGTGVADTQYF

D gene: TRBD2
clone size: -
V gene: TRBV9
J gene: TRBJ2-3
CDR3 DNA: TGTGCCAGCAGCCCCCCCGGGACTAGTACAGCAGATACGCAGTATTTT
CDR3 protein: CASSPPGTSTADTQYF